This T cell receptor beta chain comes out of a study of shared clonotypes between healthy human individuals. The overall study: Each donor's CD4 naive and CD4 memory cells filled three plates apiece, CD8 naive two, and CD8 memory one. Study-level results: It was anticipated that sequencing depth would influence how many clonotypes donors shared.

As to this clone: The antigen remains unidentified.

Sorted-subset replicate PCR reactions were performed with roughly 200 ng DNA, corresponding to 30,000 or so T cell genomes. Sequencing used immunoSEQ multiplex PCR; TCRdb keeps in-frame clones, though not all of them. The table has 1.5 million to 2.5 million clones, approximately 94% seen once. Germline V gives CDR1 SNHLY, CDR2 FYNNEI. V lost 7 bases and J lost 2, with 9 bases in between. This CDR3 region has 12 residues. CD45RO-negative CD8 cells positively selected for CCR7 made up the naive population, which excluded terminally differentiated effector memory CD45RA+ cells. This TCR was sampled from a man between 18 and 29 years old in good health. Specimen: naive CD8+ T cells sorted from blood. V and J are TRBV2 and TRBJ2-7, with D unclear. The CDR3 is CASTDEAYEQYF. The CDR3 DNA is TGTGCCAGCACGGACGAAGCCTACGAGCAGTACTTC.